Below, one TCR beta chain is given with its context. Its antigen specificity is not known. Base qualities are not provided; no much larger clone lies one nucleotide away. The sample's time point label, decoded: baseline pretreatment blood. The treatment or condition tag for this specimen amounts to: 15 Gy SBRT to primary tumor, nephrectomy 4 weeks later. To track tumor-enriched clonotypes, serial peripheral blood was sampled from radiation-treated patients at baseline and at 2 weeks and 4 weeks after SBRT. Every patient had renal cell carcinoma of clear cell pathology. The QIAamp DNA Blood Mini Kit (Qiagen) was used to prepare genomic DNA for TCR sequencing. The analyses included just those samples that passed every quality control check. The CDR3 numbers 14 residues from cysteine through phenylalanine. Kept here is only the CDR3 DNA, which spans 42 bases and is read in frame from base 1. CDR1 MGHDK and CDR2 SYGVNS were looked up in the germline V gene. Cut back by 6 bases and 3 bases, the V and J ends lie 15 bases apart.

The data derive from a study of radiation and T cells in renal cell carcinoma (dated by TCRdb to the early 2020s). Study-level background: Samples came from a clinical trial, in which primary renal cell carcinomas received 15 Gy stereotactic body radiation therapy followed by nephrectomy 4 weeks later. A total of about 3.8 million unique CDR3 nucleotide sequences, encoding 2,500,000 or so unique CDR3 amino acid sequences, were found across all 50 or so samples. In total, about 53 samples, comprising around 26 tumors and some 27 peripheral blood samples, were subjected to TCR beta sequencing.

TCR beta libraries were generated from genomic DNA with the immunoSEQ kit, following the manufacturer's recommendations. To prepare libraries, a first multiplex PCR with proprietary primers was run, followed by a second PCR that added unique barcodes, and a bead cleanup was done after each round. Each sample batch included a kit-provided positive control reaction and a negative control reaction. The final libraries were assessed on an Agilent 4200 TapeStation D1000 ScreenTape, pooled by volume, and quantified by qPCR. Sequencing was performed on an Illumina NextSeq500 using a MidOutput 150-cycle cartridge, with 156 Read1 cycles, 15 Index1 cycles, and the kit custom primers. The pooled library was loaded at roughly 0.9 pM with about 21% PhiX control spiked in. The published analysis was carried out like this. Vendor-processed data were analyzed in R, and a clonotype was defined as all T cells sharing the same CDR3 nucleotide sequence. For clone abundance analyses, frequencies were normalized to the 10,000 most abundant clones per sample. Public T cell clones, which averaged fewer than five per sample, were removed prior to analysis. An abundance difference of at least 32-fold between compartments was the criterion for calling clonotypes tumor-enriched or baseline blood-enriched. A beta-binomial differential abundance model was used to identify clonotypes that expanded or contracted between blood time points. The Baroni-Urbani and Buser coefficient was used to measure tumor-blood repertoire similarity, and groups were compared with two-tailed Wilcoxon tests in R. Drawn from immuneACCESS, this table holds only the in-frame rearrangements with V and J called that TCRdb kept. Clones are partly lost; checked studies trace under half to an unresolved V gene and leave the rest unexplained. From that table come the V and J calls and clone size; the DNA was used to work out D and trimming. The sample table holds approximately 120,000 clones, of which around 83% were seen once. The ten largest clonotypes hold about 2.9% of the sample.

Broader findings and caveats from the paper: Top tumor clonotypes rose in blood from baseline to 2 weeks post-radiation, then contracted by 4 weeks, suggesting transient expansion of tumor-resident clones. Because the trial had a single-armed design, the trial could not examine how radiation dose or scheduling affected the TCR repertoire. Tracking of blood repertoire dynamics stopped at approximately four weeks after treatment, with no follow-up past that point. No pretreatment tumor biopsies were available, so the baseline intratumoral presence of clonotypes could not be determined.

The receptor's source is a woman in her sixties with renal cell carcinoma. The sample in question was blood, obtained from a patient whose treatment included radiotherapy and nephrectomy. The chain links TRBV25-1 with TRBJ2-7, with the D gene call left open. The bases read TGTGCCAGCAGCCAGGACCCGGGTTACTACGAGCAGTACTTC. This yields the protein CASSQDPGYYEQYF.